This T cell receptor (beta chain) is from a study of blood T cell repertoires in COVID-19 (TCRdb year 2020). For the wider study: Samples from collaborators originated in the United States, Italy and Spain and spanned both the acute and convalescent phases of COVID-19. The material from the prospective study consisted of cDNA or gDNA derived from T cells, B-cell-depleted T cells, or PBMCs. Deeply sampled blood TCRbeta repertoires from subjects exposed to, actively infected with, or recovered from COVID-19 were included in the dataset. A freely available public database, intended as a resource for researchers studying the immune response to SARS-CoV-2, is where the repertoires were released. The samples were drawn from two sources: the first 160 participants of the ongoing ImmuneRACE study, and some 1,300 subjects contributed by 6 global collaborators. A de-identified subject ID, COVID-19 status, age in years and sex were almost always included in the sample metadata. Where available, HLA class I and class II types were obtained from metadata supplied by the sample provider rather than from assay-based typing. General conclusions and limits of the study: Clinical and demographic metadata were provided uncurated, with the amount varying by source and participant.

In Seattle, one collaborating source enrolled patients while the infection was active and tracked those patients longitudinally over the course of disease. Each collaborating institution followed its own protocols to collect whole blood in K2EDTA tubes. For TCRbeta analysis, collaborators shipped samples as frozen whole blood, isolated PBMCs, or DNA extracted from either of those sample types. TCRbeta CDR3 regions were amplified from genomic DNA using the immunoSEQ Assay, a bias-controlled multiplex PCR. The authors' analysis ran thus. The number of nucleated cells in each sample was estimated from the amplification of reference gene primers within the assay. Sequence reads were collapsed and filtered to measure the absolute abundance of every unique TCRbeta CDR3 rearrangement. For each sample, productive Simpson clonality was calculated by taking the square root of Simpson's diversity index across productive rearrangements. Held by TCRdb, this immuneACCESS table contains in-frame sequences only and omits some clones. Under half of the omission traces to an unresolved V gene where checked; the cause of the rest is unknown. That table supplies the V and J calls and clone size; D and trimming were determined from the DNA. The sample contains 250,000 or so clones, 85% to 90% of them found a single time. The leading ten clones occupy about 5% of the sample.

A remark on this clone: There is no known antigen for this receptor. Per-base qualities were not stored, and no clone one base away is much larger.

The specimen sequenced was peripheral blood. This TCR came from a woman aged 60 to 75 with COVID-19, enrolled during active disease.

The DNA sequence is given as TGTGCCAGCAGTTACGGACAGGGGGACTCAAACTATGGCTACACCTTC. It encodes CASSYGQGDSNYGYTF. The chain employs TRBV6-5 and TRBJ1-2, with 10 bases aligning to TRBD1. CDR1 and CDR2 are drawn from the germline V gene: MNHEY, SVGAGI. Taken from cysteine to phenylalanine, the CDR3 has 16 residues. CDR3 DNA is the only sequence kept; it has 48 bases, read in frame from the first base. Trimmed from V: 2 bases; trimmed from J: 2 bases; junction bases lacking a gene match: 5.